The clone carrying this TCR gamma chain rates as medium-sized. The data were obtained in a study of gamma delta lymphoproliferative disorders and STAT genes. Genomic DNA from isolated PBMCs served as the sequencing template. TCRdb redid the clone calls on the multiplex PCR reads with CATT. The sample consists of over 4,000 gamma-chain clones, roughly 7.9% of them appearing once. This sequence was found in a human donor in good health. Material: blood.

The CDR3 is CATWDLRGYKKLF. The CDR3 DNA follows: TGTGCCACCTGGGATCTAAGGGGTTATAAGAAACTCTTT. This rearrangement joins TRGV8 to TRGJ1 or TRGJ2. TCRdb supplies no J gene; here it was assigned by aligning the nucleotide sequence to germline. With V trimmed by 3 bases and J by 6 bases, 8 bases remained unmatched. The CDR3 is made up of 13 amino acids. Looked up from germline, CDR1 is VENAVY and CDR2 is YDSYNSRV.